One and the same sample provided the 21 T cell receptor beta chains below, sequenced in a study of persistence of HIV-infected CD4 T cells (dated by TCRdb to 2020 to 2022). The antigens these receptors bind are not known. TCRbeta repertoires were sequenced from genomic DNA with the immunoSEQ hsTCRB assay version 4 in survey mode. TCRdb obtained this table from immuneACCESS and retained in-frame rearrangements with V and J assigned. These tables miss some clones; where compared with another copy, unresolved V genes account for less than half of the shortfall, and the remainder is unexplained. Within this sample are 37,000 or so clones, with around 80% of them counted one time only. Jointly, the top ten make up around 1.5% of the sample. The sample's treatment or condition, from its label and the paper: suppressive antiretroviral therapy. Cells were stimulated with lysates of CMV-infected fibroblasts at 9.5 to 10 ug/mL. Nonresponding CD40L-negative CD69-negative CD45RO-high memory CD4+ T cells were sorted as memory populations depleted of antigen-responding cells.

The source was CD4+ T cells sorted from PBMCs after approximately 19-hour stimulation, collected from a patient who received antiretroviral therapy. This sample's cell subset or site label indicates: CD40L-CD69- CD45RO-high memory CD4 T cells not responding to CMV lysate. The source of these receptors is an adult man with HIV who was CMV-seropositive.

The chain recombines TRBV24-1 with TRBJ2-1, with 9 nucleotides matching TRBD2. CDR3 length: 17 amino acids. Germline CDR1 reads KGHDR; CDR2 reads SFDVKD. V trimming: 4 bases; J trimming: 8 bases; junction bases outside the gene matches: 14. CDR3 residues: CATSDSPSRGLADEQFF. In DNA, the CDR3 is TGTGCCACCAGTGACTCCCCCTCCCGGGGACTAGCAGATGAGCAGTTCTTC.

This chain links TRBV3-1 (or the pseudogene TRBV3-2) with TRBJ2-2; TRBD2 is a possible D gene (6 bases). Trimming shortened V by 3 bases and J by 6 bases, and 14 bases separated the two germline ends. There are 15 residues in the CDR3. CDR1 and CDR2 (germline): LGHDT, YNNKEL (reference sequence). In DNA form, the CDR3 reads TGTGCCAGCAGCCAGCTTACTAGCCAAGCCGGGGAGCTGTTTTTT. Protein sequence: CASSQLTSQAGELFF.

The chain uses TRBV12-3 or TRBV12-4 and TRBJ2-7; D is ambiguous. V lost 6 bases and J lost 11, with 20 bases in between. There are 13 residues in the CDR3. CDR3 DNA: TGTGCCAGCAGCTCCTTAATAGACGGACCAGAGTACTTC. Translated: CASSSLIDGPEYF.

The CDR3 sequence: CASSSRSTGPAFF. The CDR3 DNA follows: TGCGCCAGCAGCTCCCGCTCGACAGGGCCAGCTTTCTTT. The genes are TRBV5-1 and TRBJ1-1, with 7 nucleotides matching TRBD1. V lost 3 bases, J lost 10 bases, and 9 bases stayed unmatched. The CDR3 length is 13 residues. Germline CDR1 SGHRS, CDR2 YFSETQ.

This sequence joins TRBV5-1 and TRBJ1-4, with D perhaps TRBD1 (6 bases). Trimming took off 0 bases at V and 4 bases at J, with 16 bases between the two ends. CDR3 length: 17 residues. The germline V gene has CDR1 SGHRS and CDR2 YFSETQ. Written as DNA, the CDR3 is TGCGCCAGCAGCTTGGCCAAACGGGGACACCTTAATGAAAAACTGTTTTTT. It translates to CASSLAKRGHLNEKLFF.

This chain joins TRBV6-6 and TRBJ2-2; 7 bases line up with TRBD2. The CDR3 contains 12 residues. Germline values: CDR1 MNHNY, CDR2 SVGAGI (reference sequence). The J segment lost 4 bases and the V segment lost 8 bases, leaving 1 base of the junction unmatched. As DNA, the CDR3 is TGTGCCAGCGGGAGGGGCACCGGGGAGCTGTTTTTT. Amino acid sequence: CASGRGTGELFF.

The rearrangement links TRBV13 to TRBJ1-4; D ambiguous. The CDR3 covers 14 residues. V lost 5 bases, J lost 0 bases, and 7 bases lay in between. From germline, CDR1 is PRHDT and CDR2 FYEKMQ (reference sequence). The CDR3 loop reads CASSRGATNEKLFF. The CDR3 nucleotides are TGTGCCAGCAGCCGGGGAGCAACTAATGAAAAACTGTTTTTT.

CDR3 region: CASSLRGREGYTF. The CDR3 coding sequence is TGTGCCAGCAGCCTCAGGGGGCGCGAGGGCTACACCTTC. The chain links TRBV27 to TRBJ1-2; TRBD1 aligns across 8 bases. Germline V gene lookup returns CDR1 MNHEY and CDR2 SMNVEV (reference sequence). After removal of 6 bases from V and 8 bases from J, the junction contained 8 bases not matched to a gene. The length of the CDR3 is 13 residues.

V is TRBV2 and J is TRBJ2-2, with TRBD1 matching 8 bases. The CDR3 is 15 amino acids. Germline CDR1 SNHLY, CDR2 FYNNEI. V trimming: 5 bases; J trimming: 5 bases; junction bases outside the gene matches: 7. This CDR3 is CASSSKDRATGELFF. DNA of the CDR3: TGTGCCAGCAGTTCTAAGGACAGGGCGACCGGGGAGCTGTTTTTT.

The chain is built from TRBV18 and TRBJ1-2; D gene unclear. CDR1 is KGHSH, CDR2 LQKENI, per germline. The CDR3 has 17 amino acids. V lost 6 bases, J lost 5 bases, and 25 bases lay in between. CDR3 loop: CASSPSQLVRGSYGYTF. The CDR3 DNA reads as TGTGCCAGCTCCCCTTCCCAATTGGTTCGGGGTTCTTATGGCTACACCTTC. The whole variable domain, remainder taken from reference TRBV18 and TRBJ1-2, is NAGVMQNPRHLVRRRGQEARLRCSPMKGHSHVYWYRQLPEEGLKFMVYLQKENIIDESGMPKERFSAEFPKEGPSILRIQQVVRGDSAAYFCASSPSQLVRGSYGYTFGSGTRLTVV.

This clone was observed a handful of times. J is TRBJ1-2 and V is TRBV7-9; 7 nucleotides line up with TRBD1. CDR1 SEHNR and CDR2 FQNEAQ come from the germline V gene (reference sequence). V lost 5 bases, J lost 5 bases, and 17 bases stayed unmatched. The CDR3 loop spans 17 amino acids. Here the CDR3 DNA reads TGTGCCAGCAGCCCAGGGGGATCAACCGATCTCTGGTATGGCTACACCTTC. It translates to CASSPGGSTDLWYGYTF.

The chain has TRBV5-1 and TRBJ2-2, with D possibly TRBD1 on 6 matching bases. CDR1 is SGHRS, CDR2 YFSETQ, per germline. Trimming stripped 4 bases from V and 0 bases from J, with 13 bases between. There are 16 residues in the CDR3. For the CDR3, the DNA is TGCGCCAGCAGCACTCACAGGGCCCCGAACACCGGGGAGCTGTTTTTT. This sequence encodes CASSTHRAPNTGELFF.

V is TRBV24-1 and J is TRBJ1-1, with D uncertain. Germline V lookup: CDR1 KGHDR, CDR2 SFDVKD. V lost 7 bases to trimming and J lost 6 bases, with 14 bases between them. The CDR3 is 13 residues long. CDR3 bases: TGTGCCACCAGGAATGGGCCCTCAGCTGAAGCTTTCTTT. Translated, it gives CATRNGPSAEAFF.

The rearrangement uses TRBV3-1 (or the pseudogene TRBV3-2) and TRBJ2-7, with 9 bases matching TRBD1. The CDR3 has 14 residues. Germline CDR1 LGHDT, CDR2 YNNKEL (reference sequence). The V and J ends lost 7 bases and 5 bases, in that order; junction bases with no gene match: 9. As DNA, the CDR3 is TGTGCCAGCATCCCCGGGACAGGGAGCCACGAGCAGTACTTC. Its translation: CASIPGTGSHEQYF.

V and J are TRBV30 and TRBJ2-7; 9 bases line up with TRBD2. From germline, CDR1 is GTSNPN and CDR2 SVGIG (reference sequence). The CDR3 consists of 14 residues. The V gene end was trimmed by 0 bases and the J gene end by 4 bases; junction bases not matched to a gene: 4. The CDR3 DNA sequence: TGTGCCTGGAGTGTTTCTAGCGGGACTTACGAGCAGTACTTC. It specifies CAWSVSSGTYEQYF.

V is TRBV7-9 and J is TRBJ1-4; TRBD1 matches at 8 bases. V lost 5 bases, J lost 4 bases, and 9 bases stayed unmatched. Looked up from germline, CDR1 is SEHNR and CDR2 is FQNEAQ (reference sequence). The CDR3 has 16 residues. Here the CDR3 DNA reads TGTGCCAGCAGCAGCGGCACAGGGGGGAATAATGAAAAACTGTTTTTT. This translates into CASSSGTGGNNEKLFF.

The V and J genes are TRBV4-1 and TRBJ1-2, with D possibly matching TRBD1 (6 bases). Trimming took off 1 base at V and 1 base at J, with 10 bases between the two ends. Looked up from germline, CDR1 is MGHRA and CDR2 is YSYEKL. The CDR3 runs 15 residues. The CDR3: CASSQVQGNNYGYTF. CDR3 sequence (DNA): TGCGCCAGCAGCCAAGTTCAGGGGAATAACTATGGCTACACCTTC.

CDR3 amino acids: CASSPNNPGLLSGNTIYF. CDR3 in DNA: TGTGCCAGCAGTCCTAATAATCCGGGCCTTCTCTCTGGAAACACCATATATTTT. The chain has TRBV9 and TRBJ1-3, with D hard to call. The germline V gene encodes CDR1 SGDLS and CDR2 YYNGEE. V shed 5 bases and J shed 0 bases, with 21 bases lying between them. The CDR3 contains 18 residues. Variable domain in full (rest from reference TRBV9 and TRBJ1-3): DSGVTQTPKHLITATGQRVTLRCSPRSGDLSVYWYQQSLDQGLQFLIQYYNGEERAKGNILERFSAQQFPDLHSELNLSSLELGDSALYFCASSPNNPGLLSGNTIYFGEGSWLTVV.

The rearrangement joins TRBV2 to TRBJ2-2; 10 bases are a match to TRBD1. The CDR3 totals 15 residues. J lost 0 bases, V lost 6 bases, and 1 base had no gene match. CDR1 and CDR2 from the germline V gene are SNHLY and FYNNEI. This CDR3 reads CASRGQGANTGELFF. CDR3 coding DNA: TGTGCCAGCAGAGGACAGGGGGCGAACACCGGGGAGCTGTTTTTT.

In DNA, the CDR3 is TGTGCCACCAGCAGGGGACAGGAGGATCGAAGCTACACCTTC. It codes for CATSRGQEDRSYTF. This chain connects TRBV15 to TRBJ1-2, with TRBD1 matching over 8 bases. There are 14 residues in the CDR3. J gave up 9 bases and V 3 bases, and 9 bases lay outside the gene matches. Looked up from germline, CDR1 is LNHNV and CDR2 is YYDKDF (reference sequence).

The chain employs TRBV11-1 and TRBJ1-6; D is ambiguous. Germline V gene sequence: CDR1 SGHAT, CDR2 FQDESV (reference sequence). V was pared by 6 bases and J by 0 bases, with 12 bases between. CDR3 length: 16 amino acids. In nucleotides, the CDR3 is TGTGCCAGCAGGGGAGGGTCGAGCTCCTATAATTCACCCCTCCACTTT. Encoded protein: CASRGGSSSYNSPLHF.